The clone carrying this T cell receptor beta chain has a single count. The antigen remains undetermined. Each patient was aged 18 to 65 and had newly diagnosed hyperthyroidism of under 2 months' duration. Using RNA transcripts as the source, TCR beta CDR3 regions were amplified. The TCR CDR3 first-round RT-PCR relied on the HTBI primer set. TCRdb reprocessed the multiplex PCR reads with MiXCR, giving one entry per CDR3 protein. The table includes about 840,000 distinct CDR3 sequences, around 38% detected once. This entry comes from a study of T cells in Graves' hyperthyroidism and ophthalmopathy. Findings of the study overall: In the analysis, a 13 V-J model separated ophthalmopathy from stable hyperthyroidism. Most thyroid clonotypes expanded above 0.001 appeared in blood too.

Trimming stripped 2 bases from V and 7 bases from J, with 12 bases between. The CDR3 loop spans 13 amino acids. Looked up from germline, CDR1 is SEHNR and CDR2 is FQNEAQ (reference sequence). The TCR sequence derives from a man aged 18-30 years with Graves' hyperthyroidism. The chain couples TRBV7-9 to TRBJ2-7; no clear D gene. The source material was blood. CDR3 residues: CASSLPRTKEQYF. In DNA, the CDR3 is TGTGCCAGCAGCTTACCGCGGACGAAGGAGCAGTACTTC. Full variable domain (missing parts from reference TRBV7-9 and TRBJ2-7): DTGVSQNPRHKITKRGQNVTFRCDPISEHNRLYWYRQTLGQGPEFLTYFQNEAQLEKSRLLSDRFSAERPKGSFSTLEIQRTEQGDSAMYLCASSLPRTKEQYFGPGTRLTVT.